Following are 29 T cell receptor beta chains from one sample sequenced in a study of T cell responses to AZD1222 COVID-19 vaccine (TCRdb year 2021). The intended sense of this specimen's time point label: baseline before first vaccination. The treatment or condition label, as the study defines it: meningococcal conjugate vaccine given as trial control. Receptor amplification or capture employed the immunoSEQ multiplex PCR assay. TCRdb limited this immuneACCESS table to in-frame rearrangements with V and J called. A share of clones is missing; checked studies link under half to unresolved V genes, and the rest is unexplained. The sample contains tens of thousands of clones, 90% to 95% of them found a single time. The ten most abundant clones make up around 5.5% of the sample. The sequences come from peripheral blood, collected on day 0 of MenACWY control vaccination. These receptors all stem from an adult in good health.

The CDR3 region has the DNA TGTGCCAGCAGTACCCCGAGGTTCGCCACTGAAGCTTTCTTT. Its translation: CASSTPRFATEAFF. The rearrangement joins TRBV6-5 to TRBJ1-1; no reliable D call. CDR3 size: 14 residues. Germline CDR1 and CDR2: MNHEY and SVGAGI. V was shortened by 5 bases and J by 4 bases, with 14 bases between the two germline ends.

This clone was found a few times. The chain combines TRBV28 with TRBJ1-2; D possibly corresponds to TRBD1 (6 bases). Germline V gene data show CDR1 as MDHEN and CDR2 as SYDVKM. V was pared by 0 bases and J by 0 bases, with 14 bases between. The CDR3 covers 17 residues. The CDR3: CASSLWSGQAPNYGYTF. In DNA, the CDR3 is TGTGCCAGCAGTTTATGGTCGGGACAAGCGCCTAACTATGGCTACACCTTC.

The chain couples TRBV7-9 to TRBJ2-7; D is perhaps TRBD1 (5 bases). CDR3 length equals 15 residues. The V gene's germline CDR1 is SEHNR and CDR2 FQNEAQ (reference sequence). V shed 1 base and J shed 2 bases, with 12 bases lying between them. CDR3 in amino acids: CASSLGLPGTYEQYF. CDR3 DNA sequence: TGTGCCAGCAGCTTAGGTCTACCAGGGACCTACGAGCAGTACTTC.

This clone was found once. The chain carries TRBV11-3 and TRBJ2-1; D perhaps matches TRBD2 (6 bases). CDR1 and CDR2 from the germline V gene are SGHNT and YENEEA. Between the trimmed V and J ends, which lost 5 bases and 6 bases, there was a span of 14 bases. This CDR3 comprises 14 residues. CDR3 in amino acids: CASSTRDLSNEQFF. CDR3 in DNA: TGTGCCAGCAGCACGCGGGACCTAAGCAATGAGCAGTTCTTC.

This clone was found a few times. The V gene is TRBV3-1 (or the pseudogene TRBV3-2), the J gene TRBJ1-3; D remains unclear. This CDR3 region has 15 residues. Germline V gives CDR1 LGHDT, CDR2 YNNKEL (reference sequence). V lost 1 base, J lost 4 bases, and 11 bases lay in between. CDR3 region: CASSQGVTAGNTIYF. The CDR3, as DNA: TGTGCCAGCAGCCAAGGCGTAACAGCCGGAAACACCATATATTTT.

The chain has TRBV14 and TRBJ2-3; 7 bases fit TRBD1. Germline CDR1 is SGHDN and CDR2 is FVKESK. The V segment lost 3 bases and the J segment 2 bases; nucleotides outside the gene matches: 11. The CDR3 covers 17 residues. The CDR3 nucleotides read TGTGCCAGCAGCCAGTTAGTCCTCGGGACAGACACAGATACGCAGTATTTT. It specifies CASSQLVLGTDTDTQYF. The full variable domain, with the rest looked up from reference TRBV14 and TRBJ2-3, is EAGVTQFPSHSVIEKGQTVTLRCDPISGHDNLYWYRRVMGKEIKFLLHFVKESKQDESGMPNNRFLAERTGGTYSTLKVQPAELEDSGVYFCASSQLVLGTDTDTQYFGPGTRLTVL.

The V gene is TRBV6-5, the J gene TRBJ2-7, with D possibly matching TRBD2 (6 bases). The V gene's germline CDR1 is MNHEY and CDR2 SVGAGI. This CDR3 has 15 residues. The ends were cut back, 5 bases at V and 0 bases at J, with 14 bases in the middle. CDR3 residues: CASSHAGTTSYEQYF. CDR3 nucleotide sequence: TGTGCCAGCAGTCACGCGGGGACCACCTCCTACGAGCAGTACTTC.

The chain is built from TRBV7-3 and TRBJ2-1, with 8 bases matching TRBD1. Per germline, CDR1 SGHTA and CDR2 FQGTGA. Trimming removed 5 bases from V and 1 base from J; junction bases left unmatched: 13. The CDR3 spans 18 residues. The CDR3 bases are TGTGCCAGCAGCCCCCGGGGACAGGTGTCCCGTTCCTACAATGAGCAGTTCTTC. This gives the protein CASSPRGQVSRSYNEQFF. The variable domain in full, with the rest retrieved from reference TRBV7-3 and TRBJ2-1, is GAGVSQTPSNKVTEKGKYVELRCDPISGHTALYWYRQSLGQGPEFLIYFQGTGAADDSGLPNDRFFAVRPEGSVSTLKIQRTERGDSAVYLCASSPRGQVSRSYNEQFFGPGTRLTVL.

This clone was seen once. This chain uses TRBV5-4 with TRBJ2-5, with a possible D match to TRBD1 (5 bases). This CDR3 spans 15 amino acids. The V end was cut by 4 bases, the J end by 0 bases, with 13 bases between. Germline lookup yields CDR1 SGHNT and CDR2 YYREEE (reference sequence). CDR3 loop: CASSPPRGHQETQYF. The CDR3 region has the DNA TGTGCCAGCAGCCCCCCTAGGGGCCACCAAGAGACCCAGTACTTC.

This clone was observed a handful of times. The chain recombines TRBV2 with TRBJ1-2; maybe TRBD1 (6 bases). Germline V gene data show CDR1 as SNHLY and CDR2 as FYNNEI. Trimming pared 7 bases from V and 3 bases from J, leaving 15 bases between. The CDR3 runs to 14 residues. The CDR3 spells CASIMGHGDYGYTF. The CDR3 bases are TGTGCCAGCATCATGGGACACGGAGACTATGGCTACACCTTC.

The chain recombines TRBV6-1 with TRBJ1-2, with no clear D. Trimming cost V 0 bases and J 8 bases, with 4 bases left between them. The CDR3 has 11 amino acids. Germline V CDR1 and CDR2: MNHNS, SASEGT. CDR3 sequence: CASSEARGYTF. The CDR3 nucleotides are TGTGCCAGCAGTGAAGCGCGGGGCTACACCTTC.

The J gene is TRBJ1-2, the V gene TRBV6-5; 9 bases agree with TRBD1. CDR1 and CDR2 (germline): MNHEY, SVGAGI. With V trimmed by 6 bases and J by 8 bases, 13 bases remained unmatched. The CDR3 contains 15 residues. The CDR3 loop reads CASSRTLGQGSGYTF. DNA for the CDR3: TGTGCCAGCAGCCGAACCTTGGGACAGGGAAGCGGCTACACCTTC.

This clone was observed a single time. The genes are TRBV11-2 and TRBJ2-7; 7 bases match TRBD1. This CDR3 has 14 residues. From germline, CDR1 is SGHAT and CDR2 FQNNGV. With V trimmed by 1 base and J by 7 bases, 7 bases remained unmatched. The CDR3 region is CASSLGTGVWEQYF. The CDR3 nucleotides are TGTGCCAGCAGCTTAGGAACAGGGGTATGGGAGCAGTACTTC.

The chain has TRBV7-8 and TRBJ1-6, with a weak D call TRBD1 (5 bases). Looked up from germline, CDR1 is SGHVS and CDR2 is FQNEAQ. The CDR3 spans 16 residues. V was cut by 2 bases and J by 8 bases, with 16 bases left in between. CDR3 protein: CASSLQGSGIDSPLHF. CDR3 coding DNA: TGTGCCAGCAGCTTACAAGGCTCAGGGATCGATTCACCCCTCCACTTT.

V and J are TRBV19 and TRBJ2-7; D is unresolved. CDR3 length: 14 residues. Between the trimmed V and J ends, which lost 10 bases and 3 bases, there was a span of 19 bases. CDR1 and CDR2 (germline): LNHDA, SQIVND (reference sequence). The CDR3 here is CATSSPFDGYEQYF. CDR3 DNA sequence: TGTGCCACCTCCTCTCCGTTTGACGGCTACGAGCAGTACTTC.

The chain carries TRBV29-1 and TRBJ1-4; D is perhaps TRBD1 (5 bases). CDR1 and CDR2 from the germline V gene are SQVTM and ANQGSEA. This CDR3 contains 12 residues. The germline V and J ends were trimmed by 5 bases and 10 bases, with 14 bases remaining between them. The CDR3: CSVRDDRRKLFF. As DNA, the CDR3 is TGCAGCGTTCGGGACGATCGTCGAAAACTGTTTTTT.

This chain uses TRBV24-1 with TRBJ1-1; 7 positions match TRBD1. This CDR3 is 15 amino acids long. CDR1 and CDR2 (germline): KGHDR, SFDVKD. The J segment lost 3 bases and the V segment lost 1 base, leaving 4 bases of the junction unmatched. The CDR3 here is CATSDLQGTYTEAFF. For the CDR3, the DNA is TGTGCCACCAGTGATTTACAGGGGACTTACACTGAAGCTTTCTTT.

The chain links TRBV27 to TRBJ1-2, with D possibly being TRBD1 (5 bases). The germline V and J ends were trimmed by 3 bases and 8 bases, with 13 bases remaining between them. CDR1 is MNHEY, CDR2 SMNVEV, per germline (reference sequence). This CDR3 region has 13 residues. CDR3 residues: CASSFLYGGGYTF. CDR3 DNA sequence: TGTGCCAGCAGTTTCCTGTACGGGGGGGGCTACACCTTC.

The V gene is TRBV28, the J gene TRBJ2-1; D ambiguous. V lost 5 bases to trimming and J lost 6 bases, with 8 bases between them. The CDR3 is 12 residues long. CDR1 MDHEN and CDR2 SYDVKM come from the germline V gene. For the CDR3, the DNA is TGTGCCAGCAGTCTAAACCCCAATGAGCAGTTCTTC. This sequence encodes CASSLNPNEQFF.

CDR3 DNA sequence: TGTGCCAGCAGTTTAGGCGATAGGAACTATGGCTACACCTTC. The encoded protein is CASSLGDRNYGYTF. The chain joins TRBV28 to TRBJ1-2; D is unresolved. Germline CDR1 reads MDHEN; CDR2 reads SYDVKM. The CDR3 spans 14 residues. The germline V and J ends were trimmed by 2 bases and 2 bases, with 9 bases remaining between them.

The J gene is TRBJ2-1, the V gene TRBV9; 9 bases align to TRBD2. The CDR3 length is 16 residues. V lost 4 bases to trimming and J lost 0 bases; unmatched junction nucleotides: 5. Germline CDR1 and CDR2: SGDLS and YYNGEE. DNA for the CDR3: TGTGCCAGCAGCATACTTAGCGGGAGCTCCTACAATGAGCAGTTCTTC. It codes for CASSILSGSSYNEQFF.

The V and J genes are TRBV3-1 (or the pseudogene TRBV3-2) and TRBJ1-6; D gene unclear. V lost 1 base and J 4 bases, leaving 8 bases between the germline ends. Germline CDR1 reads LGHDT; CDR2 reads YNNKEL (reference sequence). This CDR3 contains 15 residues. The CDR3 nucleotides are TGTGCCAGCAGCCAAGGGACCCTATATAATTCACCCCTCCACTTT. This encodes CASSQGTLYNSPLHF.

The V gene is TRBV3-1 (or the pseudogene TRBV3-2), the J gene TRBJ2-3; 7 bases are a match to TRBD1. Germline V CDR1 and CDR2: LGHDT, YNNKEL (reference sequence). V was clipped by 2 bases and J by 4 bases; unmatched bases: 0. This CDR3 has 13 residues. The CDR3 DNA is TGTGCCAGCAGCCAACAGGGGGCAGATACGCAGTATTTT. Translation gives CASSQQGADTQYF.

V usage is TRBV21-1 and J usage is TRBJ2-7; the D segment call TRBD2 is taken from the table without a DNA check. TRBV21-1 is designated a pseudogene. The CDR3 loop spans 14 amino acids. The CDR3 DNA follows: TGTGCCAGCAGCTCTTCTAGCGGGCTCGACGAGCAGTACTTC. Amino acids: CASSSSSGLDEQYF.

The V gene is TRBV15, the J gene TRBJ2-1, with 11 positions matching TRBD2. J lost 9 bases, V lost 0 bases, and 7 bases had no gene match. The CDR3 loop spans 16 amino acids. Germline V gives CDR1 LNHNV, CDR2 YYDKDF (reference sequence). CDR3: CATSRDPNLAGGEQFF. DNA for the CDR3: TGTGCCACCAGCAGAGACCCCAACCTAGCGGGAGGTGAGCAGTTCTTC.

V usage is TRBV19 and J usage is TRBJ1-2; 11 nucleotides line up with TRBD1. This CDR3 comprises 14 residues. Trimming removed 6 bases from V and 5 bases from J; junction bases left unmatched: 5. Germline V CDR1 and CDR2: LNHDA, SQIVND (reference sequence). The CDR3: CASRGTGGKYGYTF. CDR3 in DNA: TGTGCCAGTAGAGGGACAGGGGGAAAATATGGCTACACCTTC.

The chain has TRBV5-1 and TRBJ2-5; 8 bases align to TRBD2. Germline trimming cut 4 bases from V and 2 bases from J; bases unmatched to any gene: 10. The CDR3 is made up of 16 amino acids. Germline CDR1 is SGHRS and CDR2 is YFSETQ. The DNA for the CDR3 is TGCGCCAGCAGCGCGCTGGGCGGGGGGCAACAAGAGACCCAGTACTTC. Translated, it gives CASSALGGGQQETQYF.

CDR3 in DNA: TGTGCCAGCTCAGTGGGGGCCGGGGCCAAAAACATTCAGTACTTC. This sequence encodes CASSVGAGAKNIQYF. The chain joins TRBV18 to TRBJ2-4, with D perhaps matching TRBD1 (6 bases). The germline V gene has CDR1 KGHSH and CDR2 LQKENI. V was clipped by 5 bases and J by 1 base, with 12 bases between them. CDR3 length equals 15 residues.

This clone has a single count. CDR3 in DNA: TGCAGCGTTGGATTGCGAACTGGAAACACCATATATTTT. This encodes CSVGLRTGNTIYF. The chain has TRBV29-1 and TRBJ1-3; no definite D call. V gave up 4 bases and J gave up 2 bases, with 9 bases separating them. The CDR3 runs to 13 residues. Germline V gives CDR1 SQVTM, CDR2 ANQGSEA.